The next 11 T cell receptor beta chains were all read from a single sample in a study of shared T cell receptors in the human thymus. Clones were read by immunoSEQ multiplex PCR, and TCRdb kept only the in-frame ones, dropping some. This sample carries about 660,000 clones, more than 75% of them seen once, and the ten largest clones take about 0.01%. These data were also filed under a second study, of human thymus T cells.

Sequenced material: thymocytes. The receptors originated from a boy in the first two years of life with a congenital heart defect.

The chain carries TRBV25-1 and TRBJ2-1; 8 nucleotides agree with TRBD2. The germline gives CDR1 MGHDK, CDR2 SYGVNS. Trimming at V came to 10 bases and at J to 6 bases, leaving 11 bases not matched to a gene. This CDR3 is built from 14 residues. The CDR3 DNA reads as TGTGCCACCTCATCGTCTAGCGGGCCCAATGAGCAGTTCTTC. Translated: CATSSSSGPNEQFF.

The chain's CDR3 is CASESRDRGANEQFF. As DNA, the CDR3 is TGTGCCAGCGAATCCCGGGACAGGGGGGCCAATGAGCAGTTCTTC. The chain has TRBV25-1 and TRBJ2-1, with 11 bases that match TRBD1. Per germline, CDR1 MGHDK and CDR2 SYGVNS. V lost 8 bases to trimming and J lost 6 bases; unmatched junction nucleotides: 9. This CDR3 region has 15 residues.

V and J are TRBV5-6 and TRBJ1-2, with 10 bases that match TRBD1. The germline CDR1 and CDR2 sequences are SGHDT and YYEEEE. The junction had 14 bases not matched to a gene; V was cut back by 4 bases and J by 2 bases. This CDR3 spans 18 amino acids. The CDR3 DNA is TGTGCCAGCAGCCGGATGAGGGACAGGGGCCGAGAGAACTATGGCTACACCTTC. Translation gives CASSRMRDRGRENYGYTF.

Only one count was recorded for this clone. The chain recombines TRBV7-8 with TRBJ1-5; 9 bases align to TRBD1. The V gene's germline CDR1 is SGHVS and CDR2 FQNEAQ. The CDR3 has 16 amino acids. V dropped 5 bases and J dropped 1; count of bases not matched to a gene: 6. The CDR3 DNA sequence: TGTGCCAGCAGCCTCCGACAGGGGGAAAGCAATCAGCCCCAGCATTTT. Its protein is CASSLRQGESNQPQHF.

Notes on this clone: Other DNA variants within this sample encode the same CDR3. This rearrangement joins TRBV5-1 to TRBJ2-3; TRBD2 agrees at 10 bases. The CDR3 is made up of 15 amino acids. CDR1 SGHRS and CDR2 YFSETQ come from the germline V gene. Losses at the gene ends were 5 bases for V and 1 base for J; bases not matched to a gene: 4. The CDR3 reads CASSLGTSGTDTQYF. CDR3 bases: TGCGCCAGCAGTCTTGGGACTAGCGGCACAGATACGCAGTATTTT.

The chain couples TRBV7-9 to TRBJ2-7; TRBD1 agrees at 9 bases. Germline CDR1 and CDR2: SEHNR and FQNEAQ (reference sequence). CDR3 length: 18 residues. Trimming cost V 2 bases and J 1 base; bases outside gene matches: 12. For the CDR3, the DNA is TGTGCCAGCAGCTTATCGACCCGTTCCGGGACAGGGTCCTACGAGCAGTACTTC. It specifies CASSLSTRSGTGSYEQYF.

In this sample, this clone turned up once. The V gene is TRBV19, the J gene TRBJ1-2; 11 bases are a match to TRBD1. CDR3 length: 14 amino acids. The V gene's germline CDR1 is LNHDA and CDR2 SQIVND (reference sequence). Unmatched junction bases numbered 9, after V lost 7 bases and J lost 8 bases. The chain's CDR3 is CASITGQGARGYTF. The DNA for the CDR3 is TGTGCCAGTATCACCGGACAGGGGGCGAGGGGCTACACCTTC. The variable domain in full, completed from reference TRBV19 and TRBJ1-2, reads DGGITQSPKYLFRKEGQNVTLSCEQNLNHDAMYWYRQDPGQGLRLIYYSQIVNDFQKGDIAEGYSVSREKKESFPLTVTSAQKNPTAFYLCASITGQGARGYTFGSGTRLTVV.

The DNA for the CDR3 is TGCGCCAGCAGCCAAAAGAGAGGGGGAGGGGATGAAGGTCTTGTTGAAGCTTTCTTT. Protein sequence: CASSQKRGGGDEGLVEAFF. The chain links TRBV4-1 to TRBJ1-1; weak D call: TRBD1 (6 bases). The CDR3 loop spans 19 amino acids. V was trimmed by 2 bases and J by 7 bases, leaving 29 bases between them. CDR1 is MGHRA and CDR2 is YSYEKL in the germline V gene.

The chain joins TRBV6-1 to TRBJ2-7; D unclear. Per germline, CDR1 MNHNS and CDR2 SASEGT. The V end lost 3 bases, the J end lost 3 bases, and 9 bases lay between the germline ends. This CDR3 spans 13 amino acids. The DNA of the CDR3 is TGTGCCAGCAGTGATCAGGTCAGCTACGAGCAGTACTTC. Residues: CASSDQVSYEQYF.

V and J are TRBV29-1 and TRBJ2-1, with a weak D call TRBD1 (6 bases). Looked up from germline, CDR1 is SQVTM and CDR2 is ANQGSEA. Trimming removed 4 bases from V and 3 bases from J, with 13 bases in between. This CDR3 is 14 amino acids long. CDR3 nucleotides: TGCAGCGTTGGGGGGCTAGAGTACTACAATGAGCAGTTCTTC. Amino acid sequence: CSVGGLEYYNEQFF.

This clone was observed once. This chain joins TRBV28 and TRBJ2-7, with 8 bases lining up with TRBD2. This CDR3 has 15 amino acids. With V trimmed by 5 bases and J by 2 bases, 8 bases remained unmatched. The V gene's germline CDR1 is MDHEN and CDR2 SYDVKM. The CDR3 reads CASSRPGGKTYEQYF. CDR3 nucleotide sequence: TGTGCCAGCAGTCGACCGGGGGGGAAAACCTACGAGCAGTACTTC.